This T cell receptor beta chain was obtained from a study of shared clonotypes between healthy human individuals. The study, taken as a whole, reports: Sharing of clonotypes among donors was expected to vary with sequencing depth. The represented genetic and exposure-history diversity was limited by the small number of donors.

V lost 4 bases to trimming and J lost 8 bases, with 27 bases between them. There are 18 residues in the CDR3. Looked up from germline, CDR1 is SEHNR and CDR2 is FQNEAQ (reference sequence). Execution of the assay was at deep level. DNA from unsorted PBMC was sequenced on ten immunoSEQ deep assay plates. The table came from immunoSEQ multiplex PCR; TCRdb's copy has only in-frame clones and leaves some out. The table shows fewer than 600,000 clones, with roughly 80% occurring only once. For this clone: No antigen is known for it.

Sequenced input: PBMCs. The chain is built from TRBV7-9 and TRBJ2-1; possible D gene TRBD1, 6 bases. The receptor comes from a woman aged 40 to 50 in good health. Some clones in this sample may be carry-over from other donors' samples. The CDR3 spells CASSSQALRGPIVHEQFF. The CDR3 nucleotides read TGTGCCAGCAGCTCGCAAGCCCTCAGGGGCCCAATCGTTCATGAGCAGTTCTTC.